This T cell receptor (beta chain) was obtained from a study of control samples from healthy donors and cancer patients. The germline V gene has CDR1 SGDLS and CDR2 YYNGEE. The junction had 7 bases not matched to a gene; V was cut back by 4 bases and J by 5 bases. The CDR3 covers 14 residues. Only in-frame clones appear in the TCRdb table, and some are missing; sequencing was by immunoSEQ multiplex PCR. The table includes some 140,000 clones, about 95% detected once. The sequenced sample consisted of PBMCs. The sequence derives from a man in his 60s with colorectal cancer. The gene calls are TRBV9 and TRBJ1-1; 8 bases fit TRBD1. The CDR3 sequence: CASSPDRGGTEAFF. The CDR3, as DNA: TGTGCCAGCAGCCCAGACAGGGGTGGGACTGAAGCTTTCTTT.